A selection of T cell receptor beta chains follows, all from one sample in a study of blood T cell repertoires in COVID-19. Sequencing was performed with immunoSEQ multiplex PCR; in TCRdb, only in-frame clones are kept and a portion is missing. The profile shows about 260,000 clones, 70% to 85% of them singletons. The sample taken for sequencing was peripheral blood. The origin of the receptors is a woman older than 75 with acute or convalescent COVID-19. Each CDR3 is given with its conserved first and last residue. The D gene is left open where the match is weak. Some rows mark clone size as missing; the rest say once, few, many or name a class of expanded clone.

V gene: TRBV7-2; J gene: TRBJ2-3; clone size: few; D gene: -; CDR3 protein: CASSVSLTDTQYF; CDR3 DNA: TGTGCCAGCAGCGTATCACTCACAGATACGCAGTATTTT
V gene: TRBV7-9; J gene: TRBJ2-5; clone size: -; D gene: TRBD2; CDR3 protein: CASSLGSGGETQYF; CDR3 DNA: TGTGCCAGCAGCTTAGGAAGCGGGGGCGAGACCCAGTACTTC
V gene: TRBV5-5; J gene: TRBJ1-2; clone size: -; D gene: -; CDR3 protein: CASSLGQALNYGYTF; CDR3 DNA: TGTGCCAGCAGCTTGGGACAGGCCTTAAACTATGGCTACACCTTC
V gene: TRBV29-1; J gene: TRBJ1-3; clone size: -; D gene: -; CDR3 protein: CSVEDSGGRNTIYF; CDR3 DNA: TGCAGCGTTGAAGATTCCGGAGGGCGAAACACCATATATTTT
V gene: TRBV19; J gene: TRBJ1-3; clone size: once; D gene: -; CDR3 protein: CASSIQGAGNTIYF; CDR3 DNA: TGTGCCAGTAGTATCCAAGGGGCTGGAAACACCATATATTTT
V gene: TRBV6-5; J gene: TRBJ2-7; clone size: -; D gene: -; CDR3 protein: CASSPRDGSSYEQYF; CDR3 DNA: TGTGCCAGCAGTCCTCGGGACGGGAGCTCCTACGAGCAGTACTTC
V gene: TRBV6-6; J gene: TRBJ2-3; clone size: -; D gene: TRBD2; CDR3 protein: CASRRYSGGLTDTQYF; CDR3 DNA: TGTGCCAGCAGGCGTTATAGCGGGGGACTTACAGATACGCAGTATTTT
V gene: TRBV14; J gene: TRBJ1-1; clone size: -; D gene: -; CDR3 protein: CASSQTGVTEAFF; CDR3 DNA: TGTGCCAGCAGCCAAACAGGAGTAACTGAAGCTTTCTTT
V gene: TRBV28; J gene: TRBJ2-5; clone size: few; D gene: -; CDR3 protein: CASSYDVVLQETQYF; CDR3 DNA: TGTGCCAGCAGTTACGACGTGGTACTACAAGAGACCCAGTACTTC
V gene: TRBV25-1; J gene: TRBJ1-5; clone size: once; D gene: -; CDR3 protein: CASSDGYQPQHF; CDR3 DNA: TGTGCCAGCAGTGACGGGTATCAGCCCCAGCATTTT
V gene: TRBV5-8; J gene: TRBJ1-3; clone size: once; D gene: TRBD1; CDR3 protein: CASSIDRGRNTIYF; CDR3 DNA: TGTGCCAGCAGCATAGACAGGGGAAGAAACACCATATATTTT
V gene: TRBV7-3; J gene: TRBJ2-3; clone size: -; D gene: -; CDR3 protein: CASSLWASVTDTQYF; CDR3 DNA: TGTGCCAGCAGCTTATGGGCTAGCGTCACAGATACGCAGTATTTT
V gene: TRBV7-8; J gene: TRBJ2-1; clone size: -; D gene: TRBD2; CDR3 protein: CASSRGLAEYNEQFF; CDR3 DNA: TGTGCCAGCAGCCGAGGACTAGCGGAGTACAATGAGCAGTTCTTC
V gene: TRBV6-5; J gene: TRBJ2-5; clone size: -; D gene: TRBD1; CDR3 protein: CASSYSTGSETQYF; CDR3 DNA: TGTGCCAGCAGTTACTCGACAGGGTCAGAGACCCAGTACTTC
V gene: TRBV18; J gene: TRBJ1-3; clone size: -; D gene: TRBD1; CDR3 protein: CASSADRASGNTIYF; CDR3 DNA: TGTGCCAGCTCAGCGGACAGGGCCTCTGGAAACACCATATATTTT
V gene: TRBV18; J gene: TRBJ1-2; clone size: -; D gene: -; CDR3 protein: CASSPNPQDGYTF; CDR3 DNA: TGTGCCAGCTCACCGAATCCACAGGATGGCTACACCTTC
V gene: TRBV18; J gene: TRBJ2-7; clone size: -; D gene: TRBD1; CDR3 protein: CASSLGDRGREQYF; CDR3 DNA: TGTGCCAGCTCATTAGGGGACAGGGGGCGCGAGCAGTACTTC
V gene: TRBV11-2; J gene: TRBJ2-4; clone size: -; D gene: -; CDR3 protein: CASSLDDRLAKNIQYF; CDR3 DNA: TGTGCCAGCAGCTTAGATGACAGATTAGCCAAAAACATTCAGTACTTC
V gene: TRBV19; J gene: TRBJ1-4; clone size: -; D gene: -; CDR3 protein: CASSIVATNEKLFF; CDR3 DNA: TGTGCCAGTAGTATAGTCGCAACTAATGAAAAACTGTTTTTT
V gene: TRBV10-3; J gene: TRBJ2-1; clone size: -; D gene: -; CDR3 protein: CAIRAPSYNEQFF; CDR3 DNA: TGTGCCATCAGGGCCCCCTCCTACAATGAGCAGTTCTTC
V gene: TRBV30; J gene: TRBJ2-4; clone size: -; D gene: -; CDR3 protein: CAVGRENIQYF; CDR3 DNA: TGTGCCGTCGGGCGGGAAAACATTCAGTACTTC
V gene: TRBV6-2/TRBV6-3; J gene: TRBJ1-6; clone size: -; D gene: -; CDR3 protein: CASSYSTQQGLIPLHF; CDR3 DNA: TGTGCCAGCAGTTACTCGACCCAGCAGGGGCTGATCCCCCTCCACTTT
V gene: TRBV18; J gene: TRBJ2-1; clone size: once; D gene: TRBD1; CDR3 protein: CASSPDRVSYNEQFF; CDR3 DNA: TGTGCCAGCTCACCGGACAGGGTATCCTACAATGAGCAGTTCTTC
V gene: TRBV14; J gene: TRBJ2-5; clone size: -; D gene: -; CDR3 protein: CASSPLGGRGRETQYF; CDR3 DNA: TGTGCCAGCAGCCCACTCGGGGGGCGAGGTAGAGAGACCCAGTACTTC
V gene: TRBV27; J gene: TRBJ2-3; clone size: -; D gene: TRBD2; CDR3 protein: CASTAVSGTSVFF; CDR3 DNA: TGTGCCAGCACGGCCGTCTCCGGGACTAGCGTTTTTTTT
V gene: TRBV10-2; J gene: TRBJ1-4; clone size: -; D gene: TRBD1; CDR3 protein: CASSDRDRGLLNEKLFF; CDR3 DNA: TGCGCCAGCAGTGACCGGGACAGGGGGCTTCTTAATGAAAAACTGTTTTTT
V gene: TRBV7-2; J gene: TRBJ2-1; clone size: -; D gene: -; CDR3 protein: CASSQESLETYYNEQFF; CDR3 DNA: TGTGCCAGCAGCCAAGAGTCCCTTGAGACATACTACAATGAGCAGTTCTTC
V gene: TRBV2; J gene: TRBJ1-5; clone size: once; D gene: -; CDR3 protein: CASSEPGTGNQPQHF; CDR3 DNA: TGTGCCAGCAGTGAACCAGGAACGGGCAATCAGCCCCAGCATTTT
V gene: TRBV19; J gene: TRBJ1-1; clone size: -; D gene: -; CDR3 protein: CASSIPGSTEAFF; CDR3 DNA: TGTGCCAGTAGTATCCCCGGGAGCACTGAAGCTTTCTTT
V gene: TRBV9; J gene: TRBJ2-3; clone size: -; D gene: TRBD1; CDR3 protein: CASSVGDTGGTDTQYF; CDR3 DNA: TGTGCCAGCAGCGTAGGGGATACAGGGGGAACAGATACGCAGTATTTT
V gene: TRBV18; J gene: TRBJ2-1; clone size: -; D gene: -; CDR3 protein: CASSPTTGSVNEQFF; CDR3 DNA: TGTGCCAGCTCACCTACGACAGGTTCGGTCAATGAGCAGTTCTTC
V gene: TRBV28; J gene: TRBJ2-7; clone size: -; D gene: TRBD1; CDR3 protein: CASSFSLRGRVNEQYF; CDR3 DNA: TGTGCCAGCAGTTTCAGCCTCAGGGGGCGGGTTAACGAGCAGTACTTC
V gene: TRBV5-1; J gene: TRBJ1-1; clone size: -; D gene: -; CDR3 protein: CASRRQAANTEAFF; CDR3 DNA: TGCGCCAGCAGACGACAGGCTGCGAACACTGAAGCTTTCTTT
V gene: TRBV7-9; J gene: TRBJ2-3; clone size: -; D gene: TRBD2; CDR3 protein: CASSSPRGGRVDTQYF; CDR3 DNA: TGTGCCAGCAGCTCCCCACGGGGGGGCCGAGTAGATACGCAGTATTTT
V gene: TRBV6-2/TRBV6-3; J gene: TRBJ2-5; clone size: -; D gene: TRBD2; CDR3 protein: CASSSGGSRAETQYF; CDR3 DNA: TGTGCCAGCAGTTCGGGCGGGAGCCGGGCTGAGACCCAGTACTTC
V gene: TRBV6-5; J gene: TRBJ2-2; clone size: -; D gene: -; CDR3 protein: CATEASANTGELFF; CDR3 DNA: TGTGCCACCGAGGCTAGCGCGAACACCGGGGAGCTGTTTTTT
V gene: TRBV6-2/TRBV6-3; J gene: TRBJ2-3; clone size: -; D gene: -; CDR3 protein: CASSPKRRVADTQYF; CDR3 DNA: TGTGCCAGCAGCCCCAAGCGCAGGGTAGCAGATACGCAGTATTTT
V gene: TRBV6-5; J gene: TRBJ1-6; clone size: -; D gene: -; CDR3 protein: CASSYTSGRVGSPLHF; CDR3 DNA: TGTGCCAGCAGTTACACGTCCGGCAGGGTGGGTTCACCCCTCCACTTT
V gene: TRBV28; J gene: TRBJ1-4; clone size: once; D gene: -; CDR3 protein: CASSGQQRTNEKLFF; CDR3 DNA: TGTGCCAGCAGCGGACAACAGAGAACTAATGAAAAACTGTTTTTT
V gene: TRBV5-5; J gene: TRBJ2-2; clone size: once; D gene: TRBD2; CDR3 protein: CASSFGIGSGGANRELFF; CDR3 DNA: TGTGCCAGCAGCTTCGGTATCGGTAGCGGGGGGGCCAACCGGGAGCTGTTTTTT
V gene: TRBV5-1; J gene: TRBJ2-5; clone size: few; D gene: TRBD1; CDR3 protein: CASSLTGAAETQYF; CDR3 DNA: TGCGCCAGCAGCTTAACAGGGGCGGCAGAGACCCAGTACTTC
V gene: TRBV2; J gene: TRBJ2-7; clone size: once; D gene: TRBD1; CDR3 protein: CASSDYRGLSSYEQYF; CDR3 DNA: TGTGCCAGCAGTGACTACAGGGGCCTAAGCTCCTACGAGCAGTACTTC
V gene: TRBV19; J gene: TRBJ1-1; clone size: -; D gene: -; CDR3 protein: CASSYTLNTEAFF; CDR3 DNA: TGTGCCAGTAGTTACACCCTGAACACTGAAGCTTTCTTT
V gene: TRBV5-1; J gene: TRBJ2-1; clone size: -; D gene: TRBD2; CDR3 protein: CASSFTSDINEQFF; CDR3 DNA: TGCGCCAGCAGCTTTACTAGCGATATAAATGAGCAGTTCTTC
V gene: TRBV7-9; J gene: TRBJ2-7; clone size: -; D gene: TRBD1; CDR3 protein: CASSLQGAIIGEQYF; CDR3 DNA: TGTGCCAGCAGCTTGCAGGGGGCTATCATCGGGGAGCAGTACTTC
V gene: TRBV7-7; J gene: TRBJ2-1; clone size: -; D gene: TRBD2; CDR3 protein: CASSTSSGARYEQFF; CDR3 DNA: TGTGCCAGCAGCACTTCTAGCGGGGCCAGGTATGAGCAGTTCTTC
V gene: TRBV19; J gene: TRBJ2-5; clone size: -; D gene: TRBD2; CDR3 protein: CASSIDRSGGLRETQYF; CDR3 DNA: TGTGCCAGTAGTATAGATAGGTCGGGGGGGCTCAGGGAGACCCAGTACTTC
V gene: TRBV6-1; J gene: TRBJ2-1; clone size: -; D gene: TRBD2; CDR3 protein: CASSEYRGGPEQFF; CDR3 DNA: TGTGCCAGCAGTGAATATCGGGGGGGGCCTGAGCAGTTCTTC
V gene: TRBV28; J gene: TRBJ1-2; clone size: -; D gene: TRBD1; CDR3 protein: CASSRQGQGGGYTF; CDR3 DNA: TGTGCCAGCAGTCGCCAGGGACAGGGGGGAGGCTACACCTTC
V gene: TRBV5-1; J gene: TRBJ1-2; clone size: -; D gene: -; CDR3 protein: CASSWDGGSGYTF; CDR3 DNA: TGCGCCAGCAGCTGGGACGGGGGTAGTGGCTACACCTTC
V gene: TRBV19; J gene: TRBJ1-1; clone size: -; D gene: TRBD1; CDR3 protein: CASSLGTGKTEAFF; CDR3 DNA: TGTGCCAGTAGTCTCGGGACAGGGAAGACTGAAGCTTTCTTT
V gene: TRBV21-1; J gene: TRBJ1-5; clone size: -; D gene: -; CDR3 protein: CASRTRPNGGNQPQHF; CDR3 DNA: TGTGCCAGCAGGACAAGACCCAACGGAGGAAATCAGCCCCAGCATTTT
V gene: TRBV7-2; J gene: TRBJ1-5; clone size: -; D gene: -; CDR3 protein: CASSLVGRGNQPQHF; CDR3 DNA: TGTGCCAGCAGCTTAGTAGGGAGAGGCAATCAGCCCCAGCATTTT
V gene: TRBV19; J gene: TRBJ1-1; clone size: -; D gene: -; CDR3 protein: CASSMLAGMAEAFF; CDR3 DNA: TGTGCCAGTAGTATGCTGGCGGGGATGGCTGAAGCTTTCTTT
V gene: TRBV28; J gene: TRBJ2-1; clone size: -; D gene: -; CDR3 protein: CASSPSSPRGIVSGQFF; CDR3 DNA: TGTGCCAGCAGTCCCAGTTCCCCCAGGGGAATTGTAAGCGGGCAGTTCTTC
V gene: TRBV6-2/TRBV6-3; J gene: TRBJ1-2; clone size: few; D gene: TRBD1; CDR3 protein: CASSDRDSGDYGYTF; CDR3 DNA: TGTGCCAGCAGCGACCGGGACAGTGGGGACTATGGCTACACCTTC
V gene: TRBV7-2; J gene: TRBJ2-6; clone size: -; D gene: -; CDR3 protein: CASSLAPFGANVLTF; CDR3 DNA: TGTGCCAGCAGCTTAGCCCCGTTTGGGGCCAACGTCCTGACTTTC
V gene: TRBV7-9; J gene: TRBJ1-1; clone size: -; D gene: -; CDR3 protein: CASSPLGPEAFF; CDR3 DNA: TGTGCCAGCAGCCCACTGGGGCCTGAAGCTTTCTTT
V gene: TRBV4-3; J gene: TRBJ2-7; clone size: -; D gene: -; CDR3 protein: CASSQGLGVYEQYF; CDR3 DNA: TGCGCCAGCAGCCAAGGGTTAGGGGTCTACGAGCAGTACTTC